Presented here are 22 T cell receptor beta chains from one specimen sequenced in a study of cytomegalovirus exposure and HLA in healthy donors. The PCR employed 60 Vbeta primers together with 13 Jbeta primers. Repertoires were generated with immunoSEQ multiplex PCR, while TCRdb's copy carries only in-frame clones and drops some. The sample lists some 150,000 clones, around a tenth seen once, with approximately 1.8% in the top ten. Material: PBMCs. The receptors here all came from a male donor in good health and CMV-seronegative.

This clone showed up just a few times. The chain links TRBV4-2 to TRBJ1-5; 7 nucleotides match TRBD1. V dropped 1 base and J dropped 1; count of bases not matched to a gene: 13. This CDR3 comprises 19 residues. The germline V gene encodes CDR1 LGHNA and CDR2 YNFKEQ. CDR3 residues: CASSQVEGARGISNQPQHF. Here the CDR3 DNA reads TGTGCCAGCAGCCAAGTCGAGGGGGCAAGGGGGATCAGCAATCAGCCCCAGCATTTT.

V and J are TRBV6-1 and TRBJ2-7, with a weak D call TRBD1 (6 bases). The germline gives CDR1 MNHNS, CDR2 SASEGT. V lost 6 bases to trimming and J lost 4 bases, with 10 bases between them. The CDR3 runs 12 residues. The CDR3 sequence: CASSQGLYEQYF. Here the CDR3 DNA reads TGTGCCAGCAGCCAGGGGCTGTACGAGCAGTACTTC.

This clone showed up just a few times. CDR3 in amino acids: CAISESGASTDTQYF. As DNA, the CDR3 is TGTGCCATCAGTGAGTCAGGAGCGAGCACAGATACGCAGTATTTT. The V and J genes are TRBV10-3 and TRBJ2-3; unclear D gene. V lost 0 bases, J lost 0 bases, and 7 bases lay in between. CDR1 and CDR2 from the germline V gene are ENHRY and SYGVKD. This CDR3 comprises 15 residues.

This clone was counted between two and nine times. This rearrangement joins TRBV11-2 to TRBJ1-4; 9 bases match TRBD1. This CDR3 has 17 residues. The J segment lost 10 bases and the V segment lost 5 bases, leaving 17 bases of the junction unmatched. From germline, CDR1 is SGHAT and CDR2 FQNNGV. The CDR3 spells CASSPRQGDVLVGKLFF. CDR3 coding DNA: TGTGCCAGCAGCCCCAGACAGGGGGACGTCTTGGTCGGAAAACTGTTTTTT.

The chain joins TRBV18 to TRBJ2-5, with D perhaps matching TRBD1 (7 bases). CDR3 length: 15 amino acids. Trimming shortened V by 2 bases and J by 3 bases, and 13 bases separated the two germline ends. Germline-derived CDR1 and CDR2 are KGHSH and LQKENI. The CDR3 region has the DNA TGTGCCAGCTCACCAAGGGGGCGCGGGGAAGAGACCCAGTACTTC. This encodes CASSPRGRGEETQYF.

The CDR3, as DNA: TGTGCCAGCAGCGTTTTACAGGGTGCTGGAAACACCATATATTTT. Translation: CASSVLQGAGNTIYF. The chain employs TRBV9 and TRBJ1-3; possibly TRBD1 for D (6 bases). V lost 2 bases, J lost 2 bases, and 11 bases lay in between. The germline V gene encodes CDR1 SGDLS and CDR2 YYNGEE. CDR3 length equals 15 residues.

This chain connects TRBV27 to TRBJ1-5; weak D call: TRBD1 (6 bases). V was trimmed by 4 bases and J by 6 bases, leaving 19 bases between them. This CDR3 is built from 16 residues. Germline V gives CDR1 MNHEY, CDR2 SMNVEV (reference sequence). CDR3 region: CASSSLPLGAIQPQHF. The DNA for the CDR3 is TGTGCCAGCAGTTCACTGCCCTTGGGGGCAATTCAGCCCCAGCATTTT.

This clone was seen only a few times. The V call is TRBV4-2, the J call TRBJ1-2; D is uncertain. This CDR3 is 17 amino acids long. The germline V and J ends were trimmed by 0 bases and 4 bases, with 18 bases remaining between them. The germline V gene has CDR1 LGHNA and CDR2 YNFKEQ. The CDR3 here is CASSQDLFGSGSYGYTF. The CDR3 DNA is TGTGCCAGCAGCCAAGACTTGTTCGGGAGCGGCTCCTATGGCTACACCTTC.

This chain joins TRBV4-1 and TRBJ2-7; D is possibly TRBD2 (5 bases). The germline V gene encodes CDR1 MGHRA and CDR2 YSYEKL. Trimming stripped 1 base from V and 4 bases from J, with 20 bases between. This CDR3 has 17 amino acids. The CDR3 spells CASSQGPARTRGYEQYF. The CDR3 DNA reads TGCGCCAGCAGCCAAGGGCCAGCACGGACTCGTGGATACGAGCAGTACTTC.

This clone was seen a handful of times. The chain is built from TRBV5-4 and TRBJ1-4; TRBD1 matches 7 bases. Unmatched junction bases numbered 4, after V lost 0 bases and J lost 5 bases. This CDR3 has 15 residues. The V gene's germline CDR1 is SGHNT and CDR2 YYREEE (reference sequence). The CDR3 region has the DNA TGTGCCAGCAGCTTGGCGCGACAGGGAAATGAAAAACTGTTTTTT. Translated: CASSLARQGNEKLFF.

In its sample, this clone was seen a few times. The chain couples TRBV5-1 to TRBJ1-1; D unclear. V shed 1 base and J shed 3 bases, with 10 bases lying between them. Germline CDR1 and CDR2: SGHRS and YFSETQ. This CDR3 comprises 14 residues. The CDR3 is CASSLLGSDTEAFF. The CDR3 bases are TGCGCCAGCAGCTTGCTCGGGAGTGACACTGAAGCTTTCTTT.

The V call is TRBV2, the J call TRBJ2-2; D is possibly TRBD2 (6 bases). CDR3 size: 17 residues. V lost 5 bases to trimming and J lost 4 bases, with 20 bases between them. The germline CDR1 and CDR2 sequences are SNHLY and FYNNEI. CDR3 residues: CASSPSGTPGGTGELFF. CDR3 nucleotides: TGTGCCAGCAGTCCCAGTGGGACTCCCGGGGGCACCGGGGAGCTGTTTTTT.

This clone appeared a few times. V is TRBV6-5 and J is TRBJ2-5; TRBD2 matches 14 bases. Germline assignment: CDR1 MNHEY and CDR2 SVGAGI. J was trimmed by 4 bases and V by 7 bases; bases with no gene match: 2. CDR3 length: 14 residues. Here the CDR3 DNA reads TGTGCCAGCATAGGGACTAGCGGGGGAGAGACCCAGTACTTC. This codes for CASIGTSGGETQYF.

The V call is TRBV5-6, the J call TRBJ2-3; D unclear. Germline CDR1 and CDR2: SGHDT and YYEEEE. This CDR3 is 15 amino acids long. Trimming shortened V by 2 bases and J by 0 bases, and 10 bases separated the two germline ends. The CDR3 loop is CASSLEKESTDTQYF. The CDR3, as DNA: TGTGCCAGCAGCTTAGAGAAGGAGAGCACAGATACGCAGTATTTT.

The rearrangement links TRBV9 to TRBJ2-2; 7 bases match TRBD1. V trimming: 0 bases; J trimming: 4 bases; junction bases outside the gene matches: 9. Germline CDR1 reads SGDLS; CDR2 reads YYNGEE. The CDR3 runs to 17 residues. The DNA of the CDR3 is TGTGCCAGCAGCGTAGATGGGACAGAAGGACGCACCGGGGAGCTGTTTTTT. It codes for CASSVDGTEGRTGELFF.

The CDR3 bases are TGTGCCAGCAGTTTCGGGGGGGAAAAACTGTTTTTT. It encodes CASSFGGEKLFF. V and J are TRBV5-6 and TRBJ1-4, with D perhaps matching TRBD1 (5 bases). Trimming removed 5 bases from V and 8 bases from J, with 10 bases in between. In germline, CDR1 is SGHDT, CDR2 YYEEEE. The CDR3 contains 12 residues.

This clone was seen a handful of times. The rearrangement links TRBV15 to TRBJ1-5; D is undetermined. Per germline, CDR1 LNHNV and CDR2 YYDKDF (reference sequence). Trimming took off 0 bases at V and 0 bases at J, with 9 bases between the two ends. CDR3 length: 16 amino acids. CDR3 protein: CATSRERRLSNQPQHF. In DNA form, the CDR3 reads TGTGCCACCAGCAGAGAGCGCAGGCTTAGCAATCAGCCCCAGCATTTT. The full variable domain, its missing parts supplied by reference TRBV15 and TRBJ1-5, is DAMVIQNPRYQVTQFGKPVTLSCSQTLNHNVMYWYQQKSSQAPKLLFHYYDKDFNNEADTPDNFQSRRPNTSFCFLDIRSPGLGDTAMYLCATSRERRLSNQPQHFGDGTRLSIL.

There are a few counts of this clone. The chain has TRBV5-1 and TRBJ2-5; the match to TRBD2 covers 8 bases. This CDR3 is 15 amino acids long. The trim removed 3 bases at V and 6 bases at J, leaving 10 bases unmatched. Germline V gene data show CDR1 as SGHRS and CDR2 as YFSETQ. This CDR3 is CASSSIRTSLKTQYF. Here the CDR3 DNA reads TGCGCCAGCAGCTCTATTCGGACTAGCTTAAAGACCCAGTACTTC.

This clone was detected a few times. For the CDR3, the DNA is TGTGCCAGCAGTGAGGGCAGGGCGGGGGATCAGCCCCAGCATTTT. As protein: CASSEGRAGDQPQHF. The chain has TRBV2 and TRBJ1-5, with D tentatively TRBD1 (5 bases). There are 15 residues in the CDR3. Germline CDR1 and CDR2: SNHLY and FYNNEI. V was clipped by 3 bases and J by 5 bases, with 14 bases between them.

This clone was seen more than once but under ten times. This chain links TRBV10-3 with TRBJ1-3; D gene unclear. This CDR3 comprises 15 residues. Per germline, CDR1 ENHRY and CDR2 SYGVKD. V lost 2 bases and J lost 0, with 8 bases in between. The CDR3, as DNA: TGTGCCATCAGTGAGGCTGTGAGCTCTGGAAACACCATATATTTT. It translates to CAISEAVSSGNTIYF.

V and J are TRBV11-2 and TRBJ1-2; TRBD1 matches at 8 bases. The CDR3 consists of 16 residues. Germline V lookup: CDR1 SGHAT, CDR2 FQNNGV. The junction had 9 bases not matched to a gene; V was cut back by 0 bases and J by 6 bases. The CDR3 DNA sequence: TGTGCCAGCAGCTTAGACTTTTTGGGCAGGGGGCATGGCTACACCTTC. Protein: CASSLDFLGRGHGYTF.

The chain uses TRBV4-3 and TRBJ1-2; no clear D. Germline V gene data show CDR1 as LGHNA and CDR2 as YSLEER. The CDR3 extends over 15 amino acids. V lost 0 bases and J lost 0, with 8 bases in between. The CDR3 spells CASSQERGPNYGYTF. In DNA, the CDR3 is TGCGCCAGCAGCCAAGAGCGGGGTCCTAACTATGGCTACACCTTC.